The clone carrying this TCR beta chain showed up just a few times. Use of 60 Vbeta and 13 Jbeta primers characterized the PCR. The repertoire was sequenced with immunoSEQ multiplex PCR; TCRdb's copy has only in-frame clones and lacks some. The table lists 110,000 to 150,000 clones, roughly 10% of them singletons. Donors showed nominal health when sampled, although they likely had unrecorded immune exposures. Trimming took 4 bases from V and 0 from J; bases not matched to a gene: 1. The CDR3 has 15 residues. Germline CDR1 and CDR2: MGHRA and YSYEKL. The entry originates in a study of cytomegalovirus exposure and HLA in healthy donors.

The sequencing input was PBMCs. The origin of this receptor is a middle-aged man in good health and CMV-seronegative. The chain joins TRBV4-1 to TRBJ2-5; 11 bases are a match to TRBD2. This CDR3 reads CASSRLAGNQETQYF. CDR3 in DNA: TGCGCCAGCAGCCGACTAGCGGGGAACCAAGAGACCCAGTACTTC.